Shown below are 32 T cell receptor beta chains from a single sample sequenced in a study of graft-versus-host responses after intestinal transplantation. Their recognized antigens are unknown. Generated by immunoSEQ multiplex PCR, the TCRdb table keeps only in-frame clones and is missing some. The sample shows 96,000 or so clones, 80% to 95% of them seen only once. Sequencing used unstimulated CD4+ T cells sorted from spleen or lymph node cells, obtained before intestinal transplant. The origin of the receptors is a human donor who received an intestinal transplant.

CDR3 residues: CASSFSTGGGGSPLHF. The CDR3 DNA sequence: TGTGCCAGCAGTTTCTCCACGGGGGGTGGGGGTTCACCCCTCCACTTT. The rearrangement joins TRBV27 to TRBJ1-6; D might be TRBD1 (5 bases). The CDR3 contains 16 residues. Trimming took 3 bases from V and 9 from J, leaving 18 bases between them. The germline CDR1 and CDR2 sequences are MNHEY and SMNVEV (reference sequence).

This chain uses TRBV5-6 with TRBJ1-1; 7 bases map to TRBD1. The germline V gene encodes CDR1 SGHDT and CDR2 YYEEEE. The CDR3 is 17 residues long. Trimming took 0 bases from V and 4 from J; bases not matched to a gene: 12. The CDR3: CASSLARGTDLPTEAFF. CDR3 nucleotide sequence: TGTGCCAGCAGCTTGGCTCGTGGGACAGATCTTCCCACTGAAGCTTTCTTT.

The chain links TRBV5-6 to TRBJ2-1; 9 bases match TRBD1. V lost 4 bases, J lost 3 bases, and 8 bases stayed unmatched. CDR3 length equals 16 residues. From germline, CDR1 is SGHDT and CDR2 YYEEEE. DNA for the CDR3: TGTGCCAGCAGCAGGGGGGGACAGGGAATCTACAATGAGCAGTTCTTC. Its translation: CASSRGGQGIYNEQFF.

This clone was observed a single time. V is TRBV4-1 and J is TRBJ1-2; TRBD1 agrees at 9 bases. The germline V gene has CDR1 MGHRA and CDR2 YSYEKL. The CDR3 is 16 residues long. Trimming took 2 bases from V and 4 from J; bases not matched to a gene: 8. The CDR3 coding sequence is TGCGCCAGCAGCCAATTACCGGGACAGGGAACCTATGGCTACACCTTC. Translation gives CASSQLPGQGTYGYTF.

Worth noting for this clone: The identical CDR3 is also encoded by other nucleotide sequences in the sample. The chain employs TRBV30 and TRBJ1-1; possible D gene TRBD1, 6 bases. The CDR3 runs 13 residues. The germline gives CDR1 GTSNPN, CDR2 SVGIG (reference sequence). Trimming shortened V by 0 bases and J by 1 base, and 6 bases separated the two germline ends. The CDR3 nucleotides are TGTGCCTGGAGTGTACAGGGGAACACTGAAGCTTTCTTT. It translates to CAWSVQGNTEAFF.

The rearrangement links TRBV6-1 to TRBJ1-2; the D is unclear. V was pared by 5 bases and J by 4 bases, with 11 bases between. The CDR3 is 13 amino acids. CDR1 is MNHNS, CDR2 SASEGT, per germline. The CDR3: CASSRSSPYGYTF. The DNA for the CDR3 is TGTGCCAGCAGTCGTTCTTCCCCCTATGGCTACACCTTC.

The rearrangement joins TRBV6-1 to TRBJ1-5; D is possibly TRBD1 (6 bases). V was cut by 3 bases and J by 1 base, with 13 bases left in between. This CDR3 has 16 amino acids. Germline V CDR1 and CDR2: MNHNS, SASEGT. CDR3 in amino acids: CASSDGQKGSNQPQHF. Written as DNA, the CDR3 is TGTGCCAGCAGTGACGGACAGAAGGGGAGCAATCAGCCCCAGCATTTT.

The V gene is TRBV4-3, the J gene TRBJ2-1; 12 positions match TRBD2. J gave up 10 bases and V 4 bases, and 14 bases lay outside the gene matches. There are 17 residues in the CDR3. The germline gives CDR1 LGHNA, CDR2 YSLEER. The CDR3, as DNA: TGCGCCAGCAGCCCCCGACGGTCTACTAGCGGGGGGTACGAGCAGTTCTTC. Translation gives CASSPRRSTSGGYEQFF.

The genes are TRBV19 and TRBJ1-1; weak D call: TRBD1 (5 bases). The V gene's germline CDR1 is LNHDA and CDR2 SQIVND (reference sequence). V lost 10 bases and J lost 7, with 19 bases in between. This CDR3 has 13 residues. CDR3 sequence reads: CATNGRGGIEAFF. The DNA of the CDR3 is TGTGCCACTAACGGGAGGGGTGGTATTGAAGCTTTCTTT.

CDR3 protein: CASSQEGLAGPGETQYF. CDR3 bases: TGCGCCAGCAGCCAAGAAGGACTAGCGGGGCCCGGGGAGACCCAGTACTTC. This sequence joins TRBV4-1 and TRBJ2-5, with 12 positions matching TRBD2. CDR3 length equals 17 residues. The ends lost 0 bases at V and 5 bases at J; junction bases unmatched: 7. Germline CDR1 and CDR2: MGHRA and YSYEKL.

This CDR3 reads CASSISTGQGYAYEQYF. The CDR3 bases are TGCGCCAGCAGCATTTCAACGGGACAGGGATATGCCTACGAGCAGTACTTC. This chain connects TRBV5-1 to TRBJ2-7, with 9 bases that match TRBD1. J gave up 2 bases and V 4 bases, and 13 bases lay outside the gene matches. The CDR3 spans 17 residues. Germline-derived CDR1 and CDR2 are SGHRS and YFSETQ.

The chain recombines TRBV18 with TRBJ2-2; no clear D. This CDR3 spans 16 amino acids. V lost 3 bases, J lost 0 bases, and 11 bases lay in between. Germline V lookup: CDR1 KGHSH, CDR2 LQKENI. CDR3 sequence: CASSPAAYPNTGELFF. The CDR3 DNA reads TGTGCCAGCTCACCGGCGGCCTACCCGAACACCGGGGAGCTGTTTTTT.

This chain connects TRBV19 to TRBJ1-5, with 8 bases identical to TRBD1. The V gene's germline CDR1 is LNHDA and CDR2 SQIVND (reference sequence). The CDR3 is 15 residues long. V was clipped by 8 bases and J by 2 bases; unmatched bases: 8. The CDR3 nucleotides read TGTGCCAGTTGCAGACAGGGGAACGGCAATCAGCCCCAGCATTTT. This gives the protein CASCRQGNGNQPQHF.

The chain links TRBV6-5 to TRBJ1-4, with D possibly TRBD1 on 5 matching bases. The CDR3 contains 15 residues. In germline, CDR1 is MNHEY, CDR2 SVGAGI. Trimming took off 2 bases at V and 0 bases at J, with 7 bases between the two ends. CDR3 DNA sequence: TGTGCCAGCAGTTACGAAGGGGCAACTAATGAAAAACTGTTTTTT. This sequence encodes CASSYEGATNEKLFF.

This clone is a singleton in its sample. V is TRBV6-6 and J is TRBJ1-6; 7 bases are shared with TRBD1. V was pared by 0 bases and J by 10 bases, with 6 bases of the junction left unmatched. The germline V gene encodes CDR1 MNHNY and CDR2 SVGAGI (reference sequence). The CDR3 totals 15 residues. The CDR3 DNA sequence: TGTGCCAGCAGTTACTCGGGGGACAGACCATCACCCCTCCACTTT. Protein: CASSYSGDRPSPLHF.

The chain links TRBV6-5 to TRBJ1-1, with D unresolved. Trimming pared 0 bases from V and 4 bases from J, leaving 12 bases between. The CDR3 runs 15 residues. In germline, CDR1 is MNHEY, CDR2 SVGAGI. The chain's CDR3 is CASSYSRQTGTEAFF. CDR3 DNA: TGTGCCAGCAGTTACTCTCGGCAGACGGGCACTGAAGCTTTCTTT.

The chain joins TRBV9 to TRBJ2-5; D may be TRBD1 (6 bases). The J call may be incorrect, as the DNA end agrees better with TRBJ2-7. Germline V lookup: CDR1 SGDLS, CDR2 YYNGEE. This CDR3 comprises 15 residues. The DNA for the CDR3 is TGTGCCAGCAGCGTAGGCACAGGGACCCCCTACGAGCAGTACTTC. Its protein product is CASSVGTGTPYEQYF.

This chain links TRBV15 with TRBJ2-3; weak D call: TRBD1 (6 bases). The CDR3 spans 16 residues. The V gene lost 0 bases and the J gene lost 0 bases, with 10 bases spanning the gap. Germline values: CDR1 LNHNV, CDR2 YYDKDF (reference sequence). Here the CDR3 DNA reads TGTGCCACCAGCAGAGATATCCAGGGGAGCACAGATACGCAGTATTTT. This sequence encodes CATSRDIQGSTDTQYF.

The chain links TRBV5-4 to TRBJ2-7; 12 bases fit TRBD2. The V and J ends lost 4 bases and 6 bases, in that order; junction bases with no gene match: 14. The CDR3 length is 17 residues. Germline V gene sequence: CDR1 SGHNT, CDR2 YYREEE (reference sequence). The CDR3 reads CASSGGLAGRKKSEQYF. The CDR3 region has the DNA TGTGCCAGCAGCGGGGGACTAGCGGGTAGAAAGAAATCCGAGCAGTACTTC.

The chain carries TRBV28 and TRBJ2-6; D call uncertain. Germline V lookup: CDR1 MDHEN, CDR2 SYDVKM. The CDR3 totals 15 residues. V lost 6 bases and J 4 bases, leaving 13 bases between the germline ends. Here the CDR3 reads CASSVTKSGANVLTF. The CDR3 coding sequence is TGTGCCAGCAGCGTCACAAAGTCCGGGGCCAACGTCCTGACTTTC.

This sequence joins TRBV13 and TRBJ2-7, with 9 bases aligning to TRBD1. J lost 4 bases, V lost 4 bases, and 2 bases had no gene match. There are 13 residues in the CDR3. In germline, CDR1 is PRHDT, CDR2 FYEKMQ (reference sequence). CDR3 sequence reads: CASSWTGVYEQYF. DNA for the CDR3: TGTGCCAGCAGCTGGACAGGGGTTTACGAGCAGTACTTC.

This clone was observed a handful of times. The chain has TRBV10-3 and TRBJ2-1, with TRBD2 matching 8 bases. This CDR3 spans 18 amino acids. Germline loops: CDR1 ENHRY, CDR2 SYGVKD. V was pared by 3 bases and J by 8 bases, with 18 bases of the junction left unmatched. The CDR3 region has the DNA TGTGCCATCAGTGATGACCGACTCCGAGCGGGAGATATCTATGAGCAGTTCTTC. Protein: CAISDDRLRAGDIYEQFF.

CDR3 loop: CASSRRDGRTSGRAHEQYF. DNA of the CDR3: TGTGCCAGCAGCCGGCGGGACGGCCGGACTAGCGGGAGGGCCCACGAGCAGTACTTC. The chain employs TRBV5-5 and TRBJ2-7; TRBD2 matches at 15 bases. V was clipped by 4 bases and J by 5 bases; unmatched bases: 16. The CDR3 loop spans 19 amino acids. Per the germline V gene, CDR1 is SGHKS and CDR2 is YYEKEE (reference sequence).

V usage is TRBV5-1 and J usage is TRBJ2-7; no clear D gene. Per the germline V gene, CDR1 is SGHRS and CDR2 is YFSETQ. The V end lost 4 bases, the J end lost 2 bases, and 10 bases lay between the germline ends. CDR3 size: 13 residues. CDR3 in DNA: TGCGCCAGCAGCGTGCAACTTGCCTACGAGCAGTACTTC. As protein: CASSVQLAYEQYF.

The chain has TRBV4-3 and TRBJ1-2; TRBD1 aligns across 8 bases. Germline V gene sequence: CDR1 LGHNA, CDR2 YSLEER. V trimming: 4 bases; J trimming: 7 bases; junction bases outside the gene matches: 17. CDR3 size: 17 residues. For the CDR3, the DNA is TGCGCCAGCAGCCTCCGGACGCAGGGGGCGCTTTCCTTTGGCTACACCTTC. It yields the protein CASSLRTQGALSFGYTF.

CDR3 sequence reads: CAWLDSFSYEQYF. In DNA, the CDR3 is TGTGCCTGGCTGGACAGCTTCTCCTACGAGCAGTACTTC. The chain joins TRBV30 to TRBJ2-7; perhaps TRBD1 as D (6 bases). CDR1 and CDR2 (germline): GTSNPN, SVGIG (reference sequence). The CDR3 contains 13 residues. The V and J ends lost 5 bases and 0 bases respectively, with 11 bases between them. The whole variable domain, remainder taken from reference TRBV30 and TRBJ2-7, is SQTIHQWPATLVQPVGSPLSLECTVEGTSNPNLYWYRQAAGRGLQLLFYSVGIGQISSEVPQNLSASRPQDRQFILSSKKLLLSDSGFYLCAWLDSFSYEQYFGPGTRLTVT.

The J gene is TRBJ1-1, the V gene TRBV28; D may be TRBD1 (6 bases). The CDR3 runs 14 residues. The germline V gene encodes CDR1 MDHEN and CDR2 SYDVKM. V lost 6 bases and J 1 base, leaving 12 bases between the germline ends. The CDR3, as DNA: TGTGCCAGCAGAGAACAGGGCTCGAACACTGAAGCTTTCTTT. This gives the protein CASREQGSNTEAFF.

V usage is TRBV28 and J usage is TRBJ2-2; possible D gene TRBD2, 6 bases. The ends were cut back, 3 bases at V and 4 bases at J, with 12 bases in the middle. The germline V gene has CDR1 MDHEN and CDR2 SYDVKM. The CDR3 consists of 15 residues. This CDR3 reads CASSFGGVGTGELFF. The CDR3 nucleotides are TGTGCCAGCAGTTTTGGAGGGGTGGGCACCGGGGAGCTGTTTTTT.

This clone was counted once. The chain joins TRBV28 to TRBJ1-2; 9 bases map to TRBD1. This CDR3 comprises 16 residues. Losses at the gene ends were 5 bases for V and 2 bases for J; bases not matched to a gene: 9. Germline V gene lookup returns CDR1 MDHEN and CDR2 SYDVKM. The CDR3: CASSPTGTGPNYGYTF. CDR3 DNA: TGTGCCAGCAGTCCTACGGGGACAGGGCCCAACTATGGCTACACCTTC.

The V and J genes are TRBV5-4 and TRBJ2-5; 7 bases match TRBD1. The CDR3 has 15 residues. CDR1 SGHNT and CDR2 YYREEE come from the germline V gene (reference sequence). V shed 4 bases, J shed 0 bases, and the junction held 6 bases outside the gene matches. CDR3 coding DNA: TGTGCCAGCAGCCCACTGGACAGGAACCAAGAGACCCAGTACTTC. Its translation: CASSPLDRNQETQYF. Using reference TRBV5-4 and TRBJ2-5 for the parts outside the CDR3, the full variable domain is ETGVTQSPTHLIKTRGQQVTLRCSSQSGHNTVSWYQQALGQGPQFIFQYYREEENGRGNFPPRFSGLQFPNYSSELNVNALELDDSALYLCASSPLDRNQETQYFGPGTRLLVL.

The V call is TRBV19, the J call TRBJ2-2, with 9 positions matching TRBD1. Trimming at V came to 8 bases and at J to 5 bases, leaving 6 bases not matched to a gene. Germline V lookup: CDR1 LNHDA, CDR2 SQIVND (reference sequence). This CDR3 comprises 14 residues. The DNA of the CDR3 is TGTGCCAGTGGAGACAGGGGGGGGACCGGGGAGCTGTTTTTT. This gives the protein CASGDRGGTGELFF.

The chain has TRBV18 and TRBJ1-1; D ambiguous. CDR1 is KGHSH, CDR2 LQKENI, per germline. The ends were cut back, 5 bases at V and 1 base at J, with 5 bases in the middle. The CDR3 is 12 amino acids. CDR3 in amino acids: CASSVRNTEAFF. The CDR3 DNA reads TGTGCCAGCTCAGTTCGGAACACTGAAGCTTTCTTT.